This TCR beta chain is from a study of cytomegalovirus exposure and HLA in healthy donors. Notes on the study in general: It was 160 or so TCR beta chains that were listed as cytomegalovirus-associated. Highly shared sequence variants in one cluster were likely a sequencing artifact.

In nominal health when sampled, donors likely had unrecorded immune exposures nonetheless. Notes on this clone: Its antigen remains unknown.

A multiplex PCR was run with 60 Vbeta primers and 13 Jbeta primers. Assay used: immunoSEQ multiplex PCR; TCRdb lists only in-frame clones, some missing. Of about 190,000 clones listed, 86% are singletons. Trimming removed 5 bases at V and 8 bases at J, with 18 bases between. Germline CDR1 and CDR2: MRHNA and SNTAGT. CDR3 length: 14 amino acids. The sample taken for sequencing was PBMCs. This chain joins TRBV6-4 and TRBJ1-2, with D maybe TRBD1 (5 bases). The clonotype originates from a woman under 40 in good health and CMV-seronegative. In DNA, the CDR3 is TGTGCCAGCAGTCGAGACAGCGCCGGGAGGGGCTACACCTTC. As protein: CASSRDSAGRGYTF.